What follows are 21 T cell receptor beta chains derived from one specimen sequenced in a study of T cell changes during pregnancy in multiple sclerosis. Assay used: immunoSEQ multiplex PCR; TCRdb lists only in-frame clones, some missing. Among tens of thousands of clones listed, about 92% were seen once. The specimen was peripheral blood, collected in the second trimester of pregnancy. Every receptor here comes from a female donor with multiple sclerosis, enrolled in a pregnancy study.

The chain carries TRBV5-1 and TRBJ2-2; 8 bases are a match to TRBD2. The germline gives CDR1 SGHRS, CDR2 YFSETQ. This CDR3 comprises 15 residues. V shed 0 bases, J shed 5 bases, and the junction held 3 bases outside the gene matches. CDR3 sequence: CASSLVGLGTGELFF. Here the CDR3 DNA reads TGCGCCAGCAGCTTGGTGGGACTAGGGACCGGGGAGCTGTTTTTT.

The V and J genes are TRBV4-1 and TRBJ1-4; D unresolved. This CDR3 region has 12 residues. The V gene lost 4 bases and the J gene lost 4 bases, with 4 bases spanning the gap. Per the germline V gene, CDR1 is MGHRA and CDR2 is YSYEKL. CDR3: CASSPLNEKLFF. As DNA, the CDR3 is TGCGCCAGCAGCCCACTTAATGAAAAACTGTTTTTT.

The chain employs TRBV2 and TRBJ1-1, with D possibly TRBD1 on 6 matching bases. V was cut by 5 bases and J by 6 bases, with 22 bases left in between. The CDR3 is 16 residues long. Germline loops: CDR1 SNHLY, CDR2 FYNNEI. CDR3 DNA sequence: TGTGCCAGCAGTCCTCCCTGGGGGACATCGTCCCCTGAAGCTTTCTTT. This sequence encodes CASSPPWGTSSPEAFF.

The rearrangement joins TRBV5-4 to TRBJ2-1; D is perhaps TRBD1 (5 bases). Germline lookup yields CDR1 SGHNT and CDR2 YYREEE (reference sequence). With 3 bases removed from V and 5 bases from J, the gap between germline ends came to 18 bases. CDR3 size: 16 residues. CDR3 region: CASSSRAPPSNNEQFF. The CDR3 DNA reads as TGTGCCAGCAGCTCCAGGGCCCCTCCATCCAACAATGAGCAGTTCTTC.

The gene calls are TRBV2 and TRBJ1-2; D might be TRBD1 (5 bases). Trimming removed 3 bases at V and 0 bases at J, with 8 bases between. The germline CDR1 and CDR2 sequences are SNHLY and FYNNEI. This CDR3 contains 14 residues. CDR3 nucleotide sequence: TGTGCCAGCAGTGATGGGGGGGCTAACTATGGCTACACCTTC. It encodes CASSDGGANYGYTF.

V is TRBV2 and J is TRBJ2-3, with D perhaps TRBD1 (6 bases). The CDR3 spans 15 residues. Trimming took 7 bases from V and 4 from J, leaving 18 bases between them. Germline V gives CDR1 SNHLY, CDR2 FYNNEI. CDR3 sequence (DNA): TGTGCCAGCATTCAATCAAGGGGGTTTGCAGATACGCAGTATTTT. It translates to CASIQSRGFADTQYF.

This chain joins TRBV9 and TRBJ1-6; 7 bases line up with TRBD1. CDR1 is SGDLS and CDR2 is YYNGEE in the germline V gene. The V segment lost 4 bases and the J segment 4 bases; nucleotides outside the gene matches: 14. This CDR3 region has 18 residues. The CDR3 reads CASSLTGGGTEYNSPLHF. DNA of the CDR3: TGTGCCAGCAGCCTAACCGGGGGTGGGACAGAATATAATTCACCCCTCCACTTT.

V is TRBV6-6 and J is TRBJ2-7; D may be TRBD1 (6 bases). V was clipped by 5 bases and J by 2 bases, with 13 bases between them. This CDR3 is 14 amino acids long. Germline V CDR1 and CDR2: MNHNY, SVGAGI (reference sequence). The chain's CDR3 is CASSLRTAPYEQYF. The DNA of the CDR3 is TGTGCCAGCAGTCTAAGGACAGCTCCCTACGAGCAGTACTTC.

The J gene is TRBJ1-4, the V gene TRBV11-3, with a tentative D call TRBD1 (6 bases). CDR3 length: 18 residues. In germline, CDR1 is SGHNT, CDR2 YENEEA. Trimming removed 5 bases from V and 6 bases from J, with 25 bases in between. The CDR3: CASSPGGQREAADEKLFF. For the CDR3, the DNA is TGTGCCAGCAGCCCCGGTGGACAGAGAGAGGCGGCGGATGAAAAACTGTTTTTT.

This clone was found once. This chain links TRBV6-6 with TRBJ2-7, with D uncertain. Germline CDR1 and CDR2: MNHNY and SVGAGI (reference sequence). Trimming removed 6 bases at V and 3 bases at J, with 12 bases between. CDR3 length equals 13 residues. The CDR3 DNA reads as TGTGCCAGCAGAAAGGAAAGCGTCTACGAGCAGTACTTC. Protein sequence: CASRKESVYEQYF.

The V and J genes are TRBV5-8 and TRBJ1-1; D is unresolved. Germline values: CDR1 SGHTS, CDR2 YDEGEE. V lost 0 bases, J lost 14 bases, and 14 bases lay in between. This CDR3 has 12 residues. CDR3 in amino acids: CASSLGPLGVFF. CDR3 DNA: TGTGCCAGCAGCTTGGGCCCCCTCGGAGTCTTCTTT.

The chain links TRBV9 to TRBJ1-2; D remains ambiguous. V was cut by 2 bases and J by 10 bases, with 9 bases left in between. Germline CDR1 reads SGDLS; CDR2 reads YYNGEE. The CDR3 has 11 residues. CDR3 region: CASSVGLDYTF. In DNA form, the CDR3 reads TGTGCCAGCAGCGTCGGACTAGACTACACCTTC.

In its sample, this clone was seen once. The chain joins TRBV6-6 to TRBJ2-2; 9 bases are shared with TRBD1. Losses at the gene ends were 6 bases for V and 6 bases for J; bases not matched to a gene: 2. This CDR3 comprises 13 residues. CDR1 is MNHNY, CDR2 SVGAGI, per germline (reference sequence). The CDR3 reads CASSGQGSGELFF. The CDR3 bases are TGTGCCAGCAGCGGACAGGGGTCCGGGGAGCTGTTTTTT.

The chain employs TRBV2 and TRBJ2-1, with TRBD1 as a possible D gene (6 bases). This CDR3 contains 14 residues. The V gene lost 6 bases and the J gene lost 4 bases, with 13 bases spanning the gap. The germline gives CDR1 SNHLY, CDR2 FYNNEI. CDR3 sequence reads: CASRPRGSYNEQFF. CDR3 DNA sequence: TGTGCCAGCAGGCCTAGGGGGTCGTACAATGAGCAGTTCTTC. The complete variable domain, with remaining parts taken from reference TRBV2 and TRBJ2-1, reads EPEVTQTPSHQVTQMGQEVILRCVPISNHLYFYWYRQILGQKVEFLVSFYNNEISEKSEIFDDQFSVERPDGSNFTLKIRSTKLEDSAMYFCASRPRGSYNEQFFGPGTRLTVL.

The chain employs TRBV6-5 and TRBJ1-5; D might be TRBD1 (5 bases). This CDR3 has 13 residues. CDR1 and CDR2 (germline): MNHEY, SVGAGI. The V end was cut by 5 bases, the J end by 10 bases, with 15 bases between. In DNA form, the CDR3 reads TGTGCCAGCAGTCCCGCGGGGACTTTACCCCAGCATTTT. Translated, it gives CASSPAGTLPQHF.

The V and J genes are TRBV9 and TRBJ1-2, with a tentative D call TRBD1 (5 bases). Per the germline V gene, CDR1 is SGDLS and CDR2 is YYNGEE. This CDR3 comprises 17 residues. The V gene lost 0 bases and the J gene lost 8 bases, with 23 bases spanning the gap. CDR3 sequence (DNA): TGTGCCAGCAGCGTAGATGTTGTGGAGGGGAGAGGGCAAGGCTACACCTTC. As protein: CASSVDVVEGRGQGYTF.

This sequence joins TRBV9 and TRBJ2-1, with D possibly matching TRBD2 (6 bases). The CDR3 has 16 residues. CDR1 and CDR2 from the germline V gene are SGDLS and YYNGEE. Trimming took 3 bases from V and 2 from J, leaving 15 bases between them. CDR3 residues: CASSGGLPRAYNEQFF. DNA for the CDR3: TGTGCCAGCAGCGGAGGACTACCTCGAGCCTACAATGAGCAGTTCTTC.

This rearrangement joins TRBV5-4 to TRBJ1-2; D remains ambiguous. The CDR3 extends over 14 amino acids. Germline CDR1 SGHNT, CDR2 YYREEE (reference sequence). V gave up 0 bases and J gave up 2 bases, with 8 bases separating them. The CDR3 is CASSLEAGNYGYTF. CDR3 DNA: TGTGCCAGCAGCTTGGAAGCGGGAAACTATGGCTACACCTTC.

The chain is built from TRBV21-1 and TRBJ1-5; TRBD1, the D gene given by the table, was not confirmed from the DNA. TRBV21-1 represents a pseudogene. The CDR3 is 15 amino acids. The CDR3 region has the DNA TGTGCCAGCAGCAAGGGCGACAGGGGAGGTCAGCCCCAGCATTTT. Translating it yields CASSKGDRGGQPQHF.

The rearrangement uses TRBV12-5 and TRBJ2-1, with 14 bases lining up with TRBD2. Germline-derived CDR1 and CDR2 are LGHNT and FRNRAP. This CDR3 comprises 21 residues. J was trimmed by 7 bases and V by 0 bases; bases with no gene match: 17. CDR3 residues: CASGLVRTKTSGGALDNEQFF. The CDR3 DNA follows: TGTGCTAGTGGTTTGGTACGGACCAAGACTAGCGGGGGGGCTCTCGATAATGAGCAGTTCTTC.

The rearrangement links TRBV11-3 to TRBJ2-5; TRBD2 matches 11 bases. After removal of 5 bases from V and 4 bases from J, the junction contained 12 bases not matched to a gene. Germline CDR1 reads SGHNT; CDR2 reads YENEEA. The CDR3 has 17 residues. The CDR3 loop reads CASSPPGLAEEGETQYF. In DNA form, the CDR3 reads TGTGCCAGCAGCCCACCGGGACTAGCGGAGGAGGGAGAGACCCAGTACTTC.